This TCR beta chain was found in a study of regulatory T cells in long-lasting Graves disease. Per germline, CDR1 MNHEY and CDR2 SMNVEV (reference sequence). With 5 bases clipped from V and 10 bases from J, the junction kept 7 bases outside the gene matches. CDR3 length: 15 residues. Arm-PCR of CDR3 regions and iRepertoire HTBI primers were used to build TCR beta libraries. TCRdb re-called the multiplex PCR reads with MiXCR, one entry per CDR3 protein. The sample carries roughly 450,000 distinct CDR3 sequences, around 20% recorded once. Time point specified: persistent/refractory GD, antithyroid drugs over 5 years with positive TRAb. PBMC-derived RNA was used for the TCR library.

This sequence originates from a female donor with Graves disease. Here the sequenced sample was peripheral blood mononuclear cells (PBMCs), taken when the disease was refractory, from a patient treated with antithyroid drugs. The rearrangement joins TRBV27 to TRBJ2-2; 13 nucleotides line up with TRBD2. The CDR3 DNA is TGTGCCAGCAGTCTGAGGACTAGCGGGAGCTCGGAGCTGTTTTTT. Translating gives CASSLRTSGSSELFF.